This T cell receptor beta chain was captured by sequencing in a study of blood T cell repertoires in COVID-19. Sequenced by immunoSEQ multiplex PCR; TCRdb stores in-frame clones only, minus some. In the table there are under 85,000 clones, roughly 90% of which are singletons. The CDR3 is made up of 16 amino acids. Germline V CDR1 and CDR2: SGHNT, YYREEE (reference sequence). V was pared by 0 bases and J by 4 bases, with 5 bases of the junction left unmatched. The chain couples TRBV5-4 to TRBJ2-1; 9 bases fit TRBD2. Sequencing was carried out using peripheral blood. This TCR came from an older man in a cohort sampled during active COVID-19. CDR3 nucleotide sequence: TGTGCCAGCAGCTTGGCCGGACTAGCGAAATACAATGAGCAGTTCTTC. This gives the protein CASSLAGLAKYNEQFF. Full variable domain (remainder filled in from reference TRBV5-4 and TRBJ2-1): ETGVTQSPTHLIKTRGQQVTLRCSSQSGHNTVSWYQQALGQGPQFIFQYYREEENGRGNFPPRFSGLQFPNYSSELNVNALELDDSALYLCASSLAGLAKYNEQFFGPGTRLTVL.